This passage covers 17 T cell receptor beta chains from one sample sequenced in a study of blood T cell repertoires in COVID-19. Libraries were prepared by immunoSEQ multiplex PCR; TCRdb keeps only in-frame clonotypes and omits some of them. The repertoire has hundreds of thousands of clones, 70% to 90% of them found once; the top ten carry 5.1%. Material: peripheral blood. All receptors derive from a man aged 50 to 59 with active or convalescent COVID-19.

CDR3 sequence: CASSSQPQGPEAFF. CDR3 coding DNA: TGTGCCAGCAGCTCCCAACCACAGGGTCCTGAAGCTTTCTTT. The J gene is TRBJ1-1, the V gene TRBV11-1, with D tentatively TRBD1 (6 bases). Germline CDR1 and CDR2: SGHAT and FQDESV (reference sequence). V lost 4 bases and J 6 bases, leaving 15 bases between the germline ends. CDR3 size: 14 residues. Supplemented by reference TRBV11-1 and TRBJ1-1, the full variable domain reads EAEVAQSPRYKITEKSQAVAFWCDPISGHATLYWYRQILGQGPELLVQFQDESVVDDSQLPKDRFSAERLKGVDSTLKIQPAELGDSAMYLCASSSQPQGPEAFFGQGTRLTVV.

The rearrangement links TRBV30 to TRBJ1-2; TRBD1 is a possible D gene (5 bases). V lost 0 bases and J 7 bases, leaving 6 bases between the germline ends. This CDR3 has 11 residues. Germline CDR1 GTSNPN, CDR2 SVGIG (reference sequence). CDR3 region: CAWSVDSGYTF. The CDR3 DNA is TGTGCCTGGAGTGTTGACAGTGGCTACACCTTC.

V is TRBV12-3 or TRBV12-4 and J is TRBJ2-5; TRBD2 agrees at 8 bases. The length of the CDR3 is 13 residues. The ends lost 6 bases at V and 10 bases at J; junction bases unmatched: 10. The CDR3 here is CASSRDPGRDQYF. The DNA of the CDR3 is TGTGCCAGCAGCCGCGACCCCGGGAGGGACCAGTACTTC.

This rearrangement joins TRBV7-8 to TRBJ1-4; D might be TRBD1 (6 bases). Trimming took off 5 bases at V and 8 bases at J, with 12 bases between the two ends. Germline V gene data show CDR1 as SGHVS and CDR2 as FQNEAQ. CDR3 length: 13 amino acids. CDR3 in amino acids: CASSATGGEKLFF. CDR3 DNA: TGTGCCAGCAGCGCGACAGGAGGCGAAAAACTGTTTTTT.

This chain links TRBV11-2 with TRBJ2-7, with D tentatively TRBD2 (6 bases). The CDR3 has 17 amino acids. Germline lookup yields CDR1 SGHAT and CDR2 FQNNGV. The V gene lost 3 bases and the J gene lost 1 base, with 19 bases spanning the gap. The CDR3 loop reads CASSLDIRREGSYEQYF. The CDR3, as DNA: TGTGCCAGCAGCTTGGACATTAGGAGGGAAGGGTCCTACGAGCAGTACTTC.

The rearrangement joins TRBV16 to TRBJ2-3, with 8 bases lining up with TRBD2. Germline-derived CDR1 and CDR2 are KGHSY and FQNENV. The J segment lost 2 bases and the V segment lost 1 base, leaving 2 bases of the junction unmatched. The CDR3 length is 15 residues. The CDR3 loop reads CASSQYSGTTDTQYF. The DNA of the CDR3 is TGTGCCAGCAGCCAATATAGCGGGACCACAGATACGCAGTATTTT.

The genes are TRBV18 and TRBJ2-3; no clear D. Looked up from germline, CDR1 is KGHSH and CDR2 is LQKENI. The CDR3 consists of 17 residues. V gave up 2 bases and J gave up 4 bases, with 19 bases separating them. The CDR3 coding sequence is TGTGCCAGCTCACCAGCAGTCGGCCATCAGGCCCCAGATACGCAGTATTTT. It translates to CASSPAVGHQAPDTQYF.

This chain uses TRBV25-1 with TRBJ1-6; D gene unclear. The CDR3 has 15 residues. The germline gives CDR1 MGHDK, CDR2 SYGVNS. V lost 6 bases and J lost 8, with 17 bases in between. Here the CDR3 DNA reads TGTGCCAGCAGGAGGACCGGGAATCGGTATTCACCCCTCCACTTT. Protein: CASRRTGNRYSPLHF. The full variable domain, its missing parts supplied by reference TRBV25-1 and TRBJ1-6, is EADIYQTPRYLVIGTGKKITLECSQTMGHDKMYWYQQDPGMELHLIHYSYGVNSTEKGDLSSESTVSRIRTEHFPLTLESARPSHTSQYLCASRRTGNRYSPLHFGNGTRLTVT.

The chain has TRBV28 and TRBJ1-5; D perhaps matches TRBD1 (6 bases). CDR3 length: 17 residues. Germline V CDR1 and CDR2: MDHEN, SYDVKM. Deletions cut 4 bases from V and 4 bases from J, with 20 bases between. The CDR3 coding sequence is TGTGCCAGCAGTTCCGGACAGTTTAAGCGGGGAAATCAGCCCCAGCATTTT. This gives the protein CASSSGQFKRGNQPQHF.

The CDR3 is CASTDWGGGYGYTF. In DNA, the CDR3 is TGTGCCAGCACTGACTGGGGAGGTGGCTATGGCTACACCTTC. The chain joins TRBV2 to TRBJ1-2; D unclear. Trimming stripped 7 bases from V and 4 bases from J, with 16 bases between. CDR3 size: 14 residues. Germline V CDR1 and CDR2: SNHLY, FYNNEI. Together with reference TRBV2 and TRBJ1-2, the CDR3 gives the full variable domain: EPEVTQTPSHQVTQMGQEVILRCVPISNHLYFYWYRQILGQKVEFLVSFYNNEISEKSEIFDDQFSVERPDGSNFTLKIRSTKLEDSAMYFCASTDWGGGYGYTFGSGTRLTVV.

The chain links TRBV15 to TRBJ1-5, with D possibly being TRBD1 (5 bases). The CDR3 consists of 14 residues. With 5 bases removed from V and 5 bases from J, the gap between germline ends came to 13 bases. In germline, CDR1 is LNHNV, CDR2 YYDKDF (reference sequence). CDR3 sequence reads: CATSPGIWDQPQHF. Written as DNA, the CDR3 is TGTGCCACCAGCCCAGGGATCTGGGATCAGCCCCAGCATTTT.

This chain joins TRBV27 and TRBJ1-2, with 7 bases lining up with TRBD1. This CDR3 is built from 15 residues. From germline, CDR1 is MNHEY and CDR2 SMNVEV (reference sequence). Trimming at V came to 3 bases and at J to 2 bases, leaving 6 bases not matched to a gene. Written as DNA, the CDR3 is TGTGCCAGCAGTTTGGTAGGGGGCCCAAACTATGGCTACACCTTC. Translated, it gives CASSLVGGPNYGYTF.

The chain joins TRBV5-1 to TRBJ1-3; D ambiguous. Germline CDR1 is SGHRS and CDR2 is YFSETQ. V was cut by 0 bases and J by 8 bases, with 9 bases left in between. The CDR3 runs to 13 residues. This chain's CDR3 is CASSLGNVDTIYF. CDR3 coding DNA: TGCGCCAGCAGCTTGGGCAATGTAGACACCATATATTTT.

CDR3 sequence: CASGLALSGDTEAFF. The CDR3, as DNA: TGTGCTAGTGGTTTGGCCTTAAGCGGTGACACTGAAGCTTTCTTT. This chain uses TRBV12-5 with TRBJ1-1; D call uncertain. This CDR3 has 15 residues. Per germline, CDR1 LGHNT and CDR2 FRNRAP. V gave up 1 base and J gave up 3 bases, with 12 bases separating them. The variable domain in full, completed from reference TRBV12-5 and TRBJ1-1, reads DARVTQTPRHKVTEMGQEVTMRCQPILGHNTVFWYRQTMMQGLELLAYFRNRAPLDDSGMPKDRFSAEMPDATLATLKIQPSEPRDSAVYFCASGLALSGDTEAFFGQGTRLTVV.

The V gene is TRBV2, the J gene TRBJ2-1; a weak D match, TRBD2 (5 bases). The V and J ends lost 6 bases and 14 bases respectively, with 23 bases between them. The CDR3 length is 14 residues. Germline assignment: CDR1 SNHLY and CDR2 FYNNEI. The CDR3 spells CASSDPAYGGFKFF. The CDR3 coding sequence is TGTGCCAGCAGCGACCCTGCCTACGGAGGATTTAAGTTCTTC.

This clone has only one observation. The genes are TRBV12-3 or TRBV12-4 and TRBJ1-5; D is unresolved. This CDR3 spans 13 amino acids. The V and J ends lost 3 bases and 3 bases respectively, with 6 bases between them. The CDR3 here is CASSFGDNQPQHF. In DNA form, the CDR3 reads TGTGCCAGCAGTTTCGGGGACAATCAGCCCCAGCATTTT.

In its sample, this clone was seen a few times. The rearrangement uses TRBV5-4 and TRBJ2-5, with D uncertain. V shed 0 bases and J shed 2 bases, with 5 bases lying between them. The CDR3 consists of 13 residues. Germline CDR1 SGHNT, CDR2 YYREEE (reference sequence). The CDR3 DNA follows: TGTGCCAGCAGCTTGGGCAGACAAGAGACCCAGTACTTC. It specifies CASSLGRQETQYF.